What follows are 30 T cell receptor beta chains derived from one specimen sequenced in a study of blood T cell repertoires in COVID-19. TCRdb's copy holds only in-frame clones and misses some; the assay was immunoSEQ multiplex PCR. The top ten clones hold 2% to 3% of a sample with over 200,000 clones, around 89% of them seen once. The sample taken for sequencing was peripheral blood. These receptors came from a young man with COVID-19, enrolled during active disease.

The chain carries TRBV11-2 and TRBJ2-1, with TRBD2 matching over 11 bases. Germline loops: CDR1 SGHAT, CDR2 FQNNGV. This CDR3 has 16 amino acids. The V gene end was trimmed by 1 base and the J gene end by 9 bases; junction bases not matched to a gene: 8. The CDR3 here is CASSLAASGRIVEQFF. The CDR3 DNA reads TGTGCCAGCAGCTTAGCGGCTAGCGGGAGGATAGTTGAGCAGTTCTTC.

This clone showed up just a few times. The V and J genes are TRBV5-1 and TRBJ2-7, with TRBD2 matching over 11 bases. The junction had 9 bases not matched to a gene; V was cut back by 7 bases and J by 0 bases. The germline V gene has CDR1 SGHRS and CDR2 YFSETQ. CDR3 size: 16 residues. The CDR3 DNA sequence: TGCGCCAGCTCAAGGACTAGCGGGTATAGCTCCTACGAGCAGTACTTC. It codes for CASSRTSGYSSYEQYF.

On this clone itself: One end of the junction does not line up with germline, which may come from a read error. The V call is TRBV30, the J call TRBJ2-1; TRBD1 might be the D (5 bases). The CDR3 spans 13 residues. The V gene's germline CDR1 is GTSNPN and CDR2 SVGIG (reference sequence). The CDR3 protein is CAWKRGFYDEQFF. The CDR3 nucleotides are TGTGCCTGGAAAAGGGGATTCTACGATGAGCAGTTCTTC.

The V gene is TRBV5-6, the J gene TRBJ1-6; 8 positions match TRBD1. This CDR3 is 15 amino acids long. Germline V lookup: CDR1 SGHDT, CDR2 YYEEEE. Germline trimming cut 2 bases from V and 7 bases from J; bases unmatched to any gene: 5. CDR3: CASSFGQGKNSPLHF. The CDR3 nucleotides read TGTGCCAGCAGCTTTGGACAGGGAAAAAATTCACCCCTCCACTTT.

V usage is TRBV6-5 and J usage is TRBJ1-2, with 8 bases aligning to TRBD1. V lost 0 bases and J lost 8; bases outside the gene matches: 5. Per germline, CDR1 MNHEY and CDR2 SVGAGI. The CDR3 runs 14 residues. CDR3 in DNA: TGTGCCAGCAGTTACTCGCAGGGGGCGTGGGGCTACACCTTC. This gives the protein CASSYSQGAWGYTF.

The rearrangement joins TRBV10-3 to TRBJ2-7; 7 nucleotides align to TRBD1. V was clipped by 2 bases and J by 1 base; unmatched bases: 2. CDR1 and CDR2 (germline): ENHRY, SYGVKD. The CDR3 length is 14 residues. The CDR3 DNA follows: TGTGCCATCAGTGAGAAGGGACAGTCCTACGAGCAGTACTTC. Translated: CAISEKGQSYEQYF.

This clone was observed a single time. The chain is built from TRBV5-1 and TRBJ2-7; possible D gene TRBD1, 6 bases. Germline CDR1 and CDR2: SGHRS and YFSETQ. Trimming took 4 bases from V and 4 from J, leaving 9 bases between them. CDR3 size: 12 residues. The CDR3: CASSMDSYEQYF. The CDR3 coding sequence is TGCGCCAGCAGCATGGACAGTTACGAGCAGTACTTC. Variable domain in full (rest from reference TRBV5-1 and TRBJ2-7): KAGVTQTPRYLIKTRGQQVTLSCSPISGHRSVSWYQQTPGQGLQFLFEYFSETQRNKGNFPGRFSGRQFSNSRSEMNVSTLELGDSALYLCASSMDSYEQYFGPGTRLTVT.

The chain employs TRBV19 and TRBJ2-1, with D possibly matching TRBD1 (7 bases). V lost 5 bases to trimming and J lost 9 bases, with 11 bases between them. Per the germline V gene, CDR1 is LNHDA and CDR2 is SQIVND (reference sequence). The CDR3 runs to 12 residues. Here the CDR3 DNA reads TGTGCCAGTAGTCCAGGGGGGCCTGAGCAGTTCTTC. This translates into CASSPGGPEQFF.

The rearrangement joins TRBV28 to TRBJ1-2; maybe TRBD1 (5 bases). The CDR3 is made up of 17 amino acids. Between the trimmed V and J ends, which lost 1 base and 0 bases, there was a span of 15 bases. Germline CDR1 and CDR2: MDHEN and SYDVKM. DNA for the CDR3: TGTGCCAGCAGTTTATTTGGCAGGGCCGACGCTAACTATGGCTACACCTTC. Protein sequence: CASSLFGRADANYGYTF.

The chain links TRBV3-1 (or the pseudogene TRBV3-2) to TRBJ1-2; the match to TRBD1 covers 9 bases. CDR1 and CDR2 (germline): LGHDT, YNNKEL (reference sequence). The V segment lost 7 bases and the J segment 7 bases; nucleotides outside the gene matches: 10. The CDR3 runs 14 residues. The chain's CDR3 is CASTTTQGALGYTF. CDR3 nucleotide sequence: TGTGCCAGCACTACTACACAGGGGGCGCTTGGCTACACCTTC.

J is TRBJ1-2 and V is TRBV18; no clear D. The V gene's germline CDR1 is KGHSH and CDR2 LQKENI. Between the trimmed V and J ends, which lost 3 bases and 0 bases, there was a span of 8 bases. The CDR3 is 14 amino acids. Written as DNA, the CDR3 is TGTGCCAGCTCACCTCCTACGTCTAACTATGGCTACACCTTC. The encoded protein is CASSPPTSNYGYTF.

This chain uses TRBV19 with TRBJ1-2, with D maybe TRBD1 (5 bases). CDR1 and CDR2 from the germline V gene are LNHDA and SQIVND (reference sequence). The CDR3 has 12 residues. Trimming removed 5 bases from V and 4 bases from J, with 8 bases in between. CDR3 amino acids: CASSSDSYGYTF. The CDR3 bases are TGTGCCAGTAGTTCCGACAGCTATGGCTACACCTTC.

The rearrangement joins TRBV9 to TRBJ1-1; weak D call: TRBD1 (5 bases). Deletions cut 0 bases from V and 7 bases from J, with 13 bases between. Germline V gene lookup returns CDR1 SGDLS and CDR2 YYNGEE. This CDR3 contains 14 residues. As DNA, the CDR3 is TGTGCCAGCAGCGTAGATGGCAGGGCGGTTGAAGCTTTCTTT. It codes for CASSVDGRAVEAFF.

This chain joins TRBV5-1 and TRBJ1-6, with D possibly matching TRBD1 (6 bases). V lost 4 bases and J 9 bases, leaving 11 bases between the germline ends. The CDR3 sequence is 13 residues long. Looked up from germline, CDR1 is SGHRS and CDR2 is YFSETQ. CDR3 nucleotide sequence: TGCGCCAGCAGCCGGGACAACGGTTCACCCCTCCACTTT. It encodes CASSRDNGSPLHF. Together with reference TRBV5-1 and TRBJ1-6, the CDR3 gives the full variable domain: KAGVTQTPRYLIKTRGQQVTLSCSPISGHRSVSWYQQTPGQGLQFLFEYFSETQRNKGNFPGRFSGRQFSNSRSEMNVSTLELGDSALYLCASSRDNGSPLHFGNGTRLTVT.

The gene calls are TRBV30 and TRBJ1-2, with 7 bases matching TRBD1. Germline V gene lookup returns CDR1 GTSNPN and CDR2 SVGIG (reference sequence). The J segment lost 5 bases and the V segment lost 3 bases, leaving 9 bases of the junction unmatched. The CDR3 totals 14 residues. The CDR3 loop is CAWRDDRGRYGYTF. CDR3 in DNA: TGTGCCTGGAGGGACGATAGGGGGCGATATGGCTACACCTTC.

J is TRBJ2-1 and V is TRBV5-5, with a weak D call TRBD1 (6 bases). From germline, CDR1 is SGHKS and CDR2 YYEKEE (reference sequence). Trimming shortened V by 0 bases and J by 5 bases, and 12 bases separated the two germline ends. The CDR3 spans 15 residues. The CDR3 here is CASSLETEGDNEQFF. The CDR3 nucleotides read TGTGCCAGCAGCTTGGAAACAGAGGGGGACAATGAGCAGTTCTTC.

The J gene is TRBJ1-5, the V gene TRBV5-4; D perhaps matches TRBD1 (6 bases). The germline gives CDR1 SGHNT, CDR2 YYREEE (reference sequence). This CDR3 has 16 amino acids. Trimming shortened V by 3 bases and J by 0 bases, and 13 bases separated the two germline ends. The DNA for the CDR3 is TGTGCCAGCAGCTCGACAGGACCTTATAGCAATCAGCCCCAGCATTTT. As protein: CASSSTGPYSNQPQHF.

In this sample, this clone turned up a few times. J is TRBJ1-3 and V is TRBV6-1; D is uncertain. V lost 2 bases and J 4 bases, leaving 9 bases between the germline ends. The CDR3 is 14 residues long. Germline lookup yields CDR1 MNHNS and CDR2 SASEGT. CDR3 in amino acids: CASSELGGGNTIYF. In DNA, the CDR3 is TGTGCCAGCAGTGAACTTGGAGGAGGAAACACCATATATTTT.

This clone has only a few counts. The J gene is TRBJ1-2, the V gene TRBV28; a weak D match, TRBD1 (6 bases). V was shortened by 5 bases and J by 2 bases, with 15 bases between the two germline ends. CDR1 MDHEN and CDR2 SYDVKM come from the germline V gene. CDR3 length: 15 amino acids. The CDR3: CASSPTGKVNYGYTF. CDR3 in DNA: TGTGCCAGCAGTCCCACAGGGAAGGTAAACTATGGCTACACCTTC.

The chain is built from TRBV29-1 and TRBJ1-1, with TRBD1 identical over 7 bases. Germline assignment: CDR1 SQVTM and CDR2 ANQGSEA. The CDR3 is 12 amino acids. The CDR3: CGQVDLNTEAFF. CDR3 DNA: TGCGGACAGGTGGACTTGAACACTGAAGCTTTCTTT.

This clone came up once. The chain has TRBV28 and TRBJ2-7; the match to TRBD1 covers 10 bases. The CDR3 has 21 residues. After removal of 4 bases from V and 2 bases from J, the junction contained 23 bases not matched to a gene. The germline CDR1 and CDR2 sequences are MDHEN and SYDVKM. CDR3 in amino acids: CASSSTRTGGYRHLRPYEQYF. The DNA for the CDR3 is TGTGCCAGCAGTTCCACGCGGACAGGGGGATACCGTCATCTCAGGCCCTACGAGCAGTACTTC.

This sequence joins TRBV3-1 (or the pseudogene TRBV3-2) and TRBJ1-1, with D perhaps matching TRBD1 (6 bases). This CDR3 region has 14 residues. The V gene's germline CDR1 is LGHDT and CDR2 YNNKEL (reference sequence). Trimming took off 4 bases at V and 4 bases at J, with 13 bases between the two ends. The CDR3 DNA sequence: TGTGCCAGCAGCCCCGGGGGGCTGGGCACTGAAGCTTTCTTT. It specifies CASSPGGLGTEAFF.

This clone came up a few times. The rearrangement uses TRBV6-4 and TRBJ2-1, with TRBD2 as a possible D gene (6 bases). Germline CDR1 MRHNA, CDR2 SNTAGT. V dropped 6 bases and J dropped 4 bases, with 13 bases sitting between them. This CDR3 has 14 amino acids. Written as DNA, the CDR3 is TGTGCCAGCAGCGGGAGTACCCTTTACAATGAGCAGTTCTTC. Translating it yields CASSGSTLYNEQFF.

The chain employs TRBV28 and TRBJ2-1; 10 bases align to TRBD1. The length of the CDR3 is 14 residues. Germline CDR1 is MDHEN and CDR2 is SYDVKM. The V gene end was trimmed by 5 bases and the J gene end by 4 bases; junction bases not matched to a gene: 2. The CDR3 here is CASSRQGAYNEQFF. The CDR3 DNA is TGTGCCAGCAGTCGACAGGGGGCTTACAATGAGCAGTTCTTC.

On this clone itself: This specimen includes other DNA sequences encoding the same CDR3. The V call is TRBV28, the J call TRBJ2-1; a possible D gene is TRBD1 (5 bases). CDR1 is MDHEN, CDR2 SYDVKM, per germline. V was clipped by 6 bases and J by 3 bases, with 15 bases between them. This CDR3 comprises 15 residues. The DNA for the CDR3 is TGTGCCAGCAGCCCAGGGTTGGGATTCTACAATGAGCAGTTCTTC. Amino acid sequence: CASSPGLGFYNEQFF.

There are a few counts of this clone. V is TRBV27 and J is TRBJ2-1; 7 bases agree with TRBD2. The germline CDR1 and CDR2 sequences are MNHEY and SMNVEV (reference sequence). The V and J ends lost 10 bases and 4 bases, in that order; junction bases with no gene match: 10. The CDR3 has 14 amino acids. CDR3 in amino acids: CAIAPSGGYNEQFF. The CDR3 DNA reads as TGTGCCATCGCGCCTAGCGGAGGGTACAATGAGCAGTTCTTC.

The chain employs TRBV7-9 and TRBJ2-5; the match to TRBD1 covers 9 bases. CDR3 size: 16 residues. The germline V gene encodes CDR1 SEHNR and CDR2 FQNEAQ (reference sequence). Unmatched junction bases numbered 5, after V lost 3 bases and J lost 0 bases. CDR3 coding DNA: TGTGCCAGCAGCTTCCCCGGGACAGGGTACCAAGAGACCCAGTACTTC. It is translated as CASSFPGTGYQETQYF.

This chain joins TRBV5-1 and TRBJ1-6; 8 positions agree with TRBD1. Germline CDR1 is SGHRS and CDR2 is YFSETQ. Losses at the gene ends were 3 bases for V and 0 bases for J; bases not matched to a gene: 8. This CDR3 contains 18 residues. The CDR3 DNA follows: TGCGCCAGCAGCTCGATCGGGACAGGACCCTCCTATAATTCACCCCTCCACTTT. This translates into CASSSIGTGPSYNSPLHF.

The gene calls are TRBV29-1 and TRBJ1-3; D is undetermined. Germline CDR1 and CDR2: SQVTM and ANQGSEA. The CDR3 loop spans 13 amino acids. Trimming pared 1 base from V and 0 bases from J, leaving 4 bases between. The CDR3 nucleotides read TGCAGCGTTGAAGTAGACTCTGGAAACACCATATATTTT. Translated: CSVEVDSGNTIYF.

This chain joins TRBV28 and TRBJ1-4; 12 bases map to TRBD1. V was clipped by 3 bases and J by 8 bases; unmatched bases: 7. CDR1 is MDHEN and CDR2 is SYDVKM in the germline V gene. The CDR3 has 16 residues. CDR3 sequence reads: CASSFPGQGAGEKLFF. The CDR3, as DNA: TGTGCCAGCAGTTTCCCGGGACAGGGGGCGGGCGAAAAACTGTTTTTT.